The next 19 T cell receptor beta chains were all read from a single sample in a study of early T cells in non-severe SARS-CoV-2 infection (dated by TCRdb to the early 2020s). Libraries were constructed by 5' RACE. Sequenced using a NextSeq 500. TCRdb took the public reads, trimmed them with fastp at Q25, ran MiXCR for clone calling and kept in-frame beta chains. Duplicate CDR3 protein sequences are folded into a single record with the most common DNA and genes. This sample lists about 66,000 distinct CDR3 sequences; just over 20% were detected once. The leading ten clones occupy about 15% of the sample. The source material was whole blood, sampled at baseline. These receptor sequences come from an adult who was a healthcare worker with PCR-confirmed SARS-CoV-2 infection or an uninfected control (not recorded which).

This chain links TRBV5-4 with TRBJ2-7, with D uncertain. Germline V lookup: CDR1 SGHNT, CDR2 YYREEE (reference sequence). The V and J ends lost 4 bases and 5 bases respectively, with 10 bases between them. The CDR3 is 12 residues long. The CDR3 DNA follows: TGTGCCAGCAGCCATTCCGAGCACGAGCAGTACTTC. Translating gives CASSHSEHEQYF.

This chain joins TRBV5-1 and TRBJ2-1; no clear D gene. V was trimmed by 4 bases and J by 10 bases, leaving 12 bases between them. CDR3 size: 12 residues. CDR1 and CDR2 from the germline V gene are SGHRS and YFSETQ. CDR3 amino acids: CASSPQDREQFF. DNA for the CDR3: TGCGCCAGCAGCCCGCAGGATCGAGAGCAGTTCTTC.

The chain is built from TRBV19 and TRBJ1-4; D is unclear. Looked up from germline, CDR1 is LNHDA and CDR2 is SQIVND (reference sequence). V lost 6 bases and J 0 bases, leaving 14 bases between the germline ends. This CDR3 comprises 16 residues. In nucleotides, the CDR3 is TGTGCCAGTAGCAGACAATTCCAGGCAACTAATGAAAAACTGTTTTTT. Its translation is CASSRQFQATNEKLFF.

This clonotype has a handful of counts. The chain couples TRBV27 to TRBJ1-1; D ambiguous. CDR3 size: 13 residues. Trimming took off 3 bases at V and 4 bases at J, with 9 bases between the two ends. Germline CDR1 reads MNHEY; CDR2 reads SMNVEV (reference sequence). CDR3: CASSLASGTEAFF. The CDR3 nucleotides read TGTGCCAGCAGTTTGGCCTCGGGCACTGAAGCTTTCTTT.

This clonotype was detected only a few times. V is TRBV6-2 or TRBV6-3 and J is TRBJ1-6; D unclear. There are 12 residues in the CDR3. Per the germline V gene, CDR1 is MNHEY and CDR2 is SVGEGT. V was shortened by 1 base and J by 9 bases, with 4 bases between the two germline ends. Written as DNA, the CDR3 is TGTGCCAGCAGTTACTGGGCTTCACCCCTCCACTTT. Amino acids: CASSYWASPLHF.

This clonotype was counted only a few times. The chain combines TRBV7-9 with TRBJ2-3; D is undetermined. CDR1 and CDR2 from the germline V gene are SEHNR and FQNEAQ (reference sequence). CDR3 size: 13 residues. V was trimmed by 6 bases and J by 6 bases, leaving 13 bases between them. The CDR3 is CASSTHGVDTQYF. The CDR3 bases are TGTGCCAGCAGTACACACGGTGTTGATACGCAGTATTTT.

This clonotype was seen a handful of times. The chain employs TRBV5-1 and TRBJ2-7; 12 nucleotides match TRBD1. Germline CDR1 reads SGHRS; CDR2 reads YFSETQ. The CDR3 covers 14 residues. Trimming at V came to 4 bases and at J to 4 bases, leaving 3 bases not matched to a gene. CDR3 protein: CASSRDRGPYEQYF. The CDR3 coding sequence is TGCGCCAGCAGCCGGGACAGGGGGCCGTACGAGCAGTACTTC.

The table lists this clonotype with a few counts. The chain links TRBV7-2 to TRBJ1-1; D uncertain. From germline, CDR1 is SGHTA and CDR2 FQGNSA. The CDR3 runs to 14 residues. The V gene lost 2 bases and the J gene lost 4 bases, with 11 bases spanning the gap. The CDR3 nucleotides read TGTGCCAGCAGCTTACCCGCCGGAGGCACTGAAGCTTTCTTT. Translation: CASSLPAGGTEAFF.

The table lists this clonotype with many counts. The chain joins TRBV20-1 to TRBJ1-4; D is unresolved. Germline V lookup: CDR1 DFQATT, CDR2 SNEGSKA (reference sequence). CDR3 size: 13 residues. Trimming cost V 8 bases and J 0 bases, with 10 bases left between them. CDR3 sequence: CSLENATNEKLFF. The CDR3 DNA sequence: TGCAGTCTTGAAAATGCAACTAATGAAAAACTGTTTTTT.

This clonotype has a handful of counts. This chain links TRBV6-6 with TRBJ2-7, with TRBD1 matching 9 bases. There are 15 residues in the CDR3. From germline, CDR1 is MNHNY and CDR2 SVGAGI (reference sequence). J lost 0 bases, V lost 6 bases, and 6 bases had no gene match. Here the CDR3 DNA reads TGTGCCAGCAGCCCCGGGACAGGGATCTCCTACGAGCAGTACTTC. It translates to CASSPGTGISYEQYF.

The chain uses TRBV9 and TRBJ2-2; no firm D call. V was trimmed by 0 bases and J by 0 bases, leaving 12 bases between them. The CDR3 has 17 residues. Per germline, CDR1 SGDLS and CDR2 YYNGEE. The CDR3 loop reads CASSVDRSRPNTGELFF. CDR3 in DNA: TGTGCCAGCAGCGTAGATCGGTCTAGACCGAACACCGGGGAGCTGTTTTTT. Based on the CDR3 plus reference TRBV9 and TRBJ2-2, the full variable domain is DSGVTQTPKHLITATGQRVTLRCSPRSGDLSVYWYQQSLDQGLQFLIQYYNGEERAKGNILERFSAQQFPDLHSELNLSSLELGDSALYFCASSVDRSRPNTGELFFGEGSRLTVL.

CDR3 loop: CASSPRKSRAGIFVTEAFF. Written as DNA, the CDR3 is TGTGCCAGCAGTCCTCGTAAGTCAAGGGCGGGAATTTTTGTAACTGAAGCTTTCTTT. V usage is TRBV27 and J usage is TRBJ1-1; D call uncertain. CDR3 length equals 19 residues. V lost 5 bases to trimming and J lost 5 bases, with 30 bases between them. Per germline, CDR1 MNHEY and CDR2 SMNVEV (reference sequence).

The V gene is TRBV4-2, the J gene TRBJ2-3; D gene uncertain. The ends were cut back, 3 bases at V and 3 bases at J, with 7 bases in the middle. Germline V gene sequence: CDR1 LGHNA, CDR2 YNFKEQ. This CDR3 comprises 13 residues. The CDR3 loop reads CASSQTRTDTQYF. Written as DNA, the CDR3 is TGTGCCAGCAGCCAGACCAGGACAGATACGCAGTATTTT.

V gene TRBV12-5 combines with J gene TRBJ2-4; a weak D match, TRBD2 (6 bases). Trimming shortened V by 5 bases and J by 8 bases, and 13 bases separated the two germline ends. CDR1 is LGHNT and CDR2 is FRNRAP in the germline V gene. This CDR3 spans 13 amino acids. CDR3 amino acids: CASGAGTSDIQYF. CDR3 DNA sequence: TGTGCTAGTGGTGCGGGGACTTCGGACATTCAGTACTTC.

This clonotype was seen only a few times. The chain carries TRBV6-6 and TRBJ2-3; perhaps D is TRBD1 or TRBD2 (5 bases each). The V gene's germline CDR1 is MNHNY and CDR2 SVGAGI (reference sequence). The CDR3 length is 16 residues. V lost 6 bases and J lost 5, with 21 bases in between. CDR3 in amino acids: CASRDMRAFEGDTQYF. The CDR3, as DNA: TGTGCCAGCAGGGACATGCGGGCTTTCGAGGGAGATACGCAGTATTTT.

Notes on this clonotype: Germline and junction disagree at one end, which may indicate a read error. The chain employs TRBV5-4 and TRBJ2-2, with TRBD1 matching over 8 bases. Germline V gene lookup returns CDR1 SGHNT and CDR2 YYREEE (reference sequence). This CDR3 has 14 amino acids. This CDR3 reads CDSSRTGKAGELFF. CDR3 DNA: TGTGACAGCAGCCGGACAGGGAAAGCCGGGGAGCTGTTTTTT.

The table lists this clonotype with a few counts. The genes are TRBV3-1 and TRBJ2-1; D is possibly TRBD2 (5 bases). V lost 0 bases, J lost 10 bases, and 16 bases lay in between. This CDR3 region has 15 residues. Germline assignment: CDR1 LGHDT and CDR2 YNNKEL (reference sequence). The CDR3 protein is CASSQEELPWREQFF. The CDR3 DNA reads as TGTGCCAGCAGCCAAGAAGAACTACCCTGGAGGGAGCAGTTCTTC.

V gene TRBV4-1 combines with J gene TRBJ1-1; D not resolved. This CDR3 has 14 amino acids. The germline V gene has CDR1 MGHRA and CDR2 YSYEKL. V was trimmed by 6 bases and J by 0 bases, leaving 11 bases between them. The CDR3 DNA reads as TGCGCCAGCAGTCATCTCCTTCTGAACACTGAAGCTTTCTTT. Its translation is CASSHLLLNTEAFF.

CDR3 amino acids: CASFVRGLYNEQFF. DNA of the CDR3: TGTGCCAGCTTTGTCAGGGGTCTCTACAATGAGCAGTTCTTC. The rearrangement uses TRBV2 and TRBJ2-1, with a possible D match to TRBD1 (6 bases). V was shortened by 8 bases and J by 3 bases, with 14 bases between the two germline ends. Germline V gene data show CDR1 as SNHLY and CDR2 as FYNNEI. This CDR3 comprises 14 residues.